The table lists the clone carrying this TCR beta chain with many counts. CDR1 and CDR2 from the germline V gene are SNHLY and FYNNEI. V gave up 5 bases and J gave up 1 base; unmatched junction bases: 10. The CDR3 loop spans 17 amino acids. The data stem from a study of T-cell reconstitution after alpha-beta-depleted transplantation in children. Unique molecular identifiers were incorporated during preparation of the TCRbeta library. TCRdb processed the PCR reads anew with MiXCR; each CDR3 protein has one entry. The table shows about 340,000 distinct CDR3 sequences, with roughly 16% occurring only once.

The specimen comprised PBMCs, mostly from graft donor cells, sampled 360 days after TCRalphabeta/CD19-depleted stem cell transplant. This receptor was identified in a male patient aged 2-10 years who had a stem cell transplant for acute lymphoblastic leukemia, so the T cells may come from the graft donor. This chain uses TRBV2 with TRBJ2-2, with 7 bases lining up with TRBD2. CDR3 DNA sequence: TGTGCCAGCAGTCCCTTCGAAAGCGGGGAGAACACCGGGGAGCTGTTTTTT. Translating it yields CASSPFESGENTGELFF.